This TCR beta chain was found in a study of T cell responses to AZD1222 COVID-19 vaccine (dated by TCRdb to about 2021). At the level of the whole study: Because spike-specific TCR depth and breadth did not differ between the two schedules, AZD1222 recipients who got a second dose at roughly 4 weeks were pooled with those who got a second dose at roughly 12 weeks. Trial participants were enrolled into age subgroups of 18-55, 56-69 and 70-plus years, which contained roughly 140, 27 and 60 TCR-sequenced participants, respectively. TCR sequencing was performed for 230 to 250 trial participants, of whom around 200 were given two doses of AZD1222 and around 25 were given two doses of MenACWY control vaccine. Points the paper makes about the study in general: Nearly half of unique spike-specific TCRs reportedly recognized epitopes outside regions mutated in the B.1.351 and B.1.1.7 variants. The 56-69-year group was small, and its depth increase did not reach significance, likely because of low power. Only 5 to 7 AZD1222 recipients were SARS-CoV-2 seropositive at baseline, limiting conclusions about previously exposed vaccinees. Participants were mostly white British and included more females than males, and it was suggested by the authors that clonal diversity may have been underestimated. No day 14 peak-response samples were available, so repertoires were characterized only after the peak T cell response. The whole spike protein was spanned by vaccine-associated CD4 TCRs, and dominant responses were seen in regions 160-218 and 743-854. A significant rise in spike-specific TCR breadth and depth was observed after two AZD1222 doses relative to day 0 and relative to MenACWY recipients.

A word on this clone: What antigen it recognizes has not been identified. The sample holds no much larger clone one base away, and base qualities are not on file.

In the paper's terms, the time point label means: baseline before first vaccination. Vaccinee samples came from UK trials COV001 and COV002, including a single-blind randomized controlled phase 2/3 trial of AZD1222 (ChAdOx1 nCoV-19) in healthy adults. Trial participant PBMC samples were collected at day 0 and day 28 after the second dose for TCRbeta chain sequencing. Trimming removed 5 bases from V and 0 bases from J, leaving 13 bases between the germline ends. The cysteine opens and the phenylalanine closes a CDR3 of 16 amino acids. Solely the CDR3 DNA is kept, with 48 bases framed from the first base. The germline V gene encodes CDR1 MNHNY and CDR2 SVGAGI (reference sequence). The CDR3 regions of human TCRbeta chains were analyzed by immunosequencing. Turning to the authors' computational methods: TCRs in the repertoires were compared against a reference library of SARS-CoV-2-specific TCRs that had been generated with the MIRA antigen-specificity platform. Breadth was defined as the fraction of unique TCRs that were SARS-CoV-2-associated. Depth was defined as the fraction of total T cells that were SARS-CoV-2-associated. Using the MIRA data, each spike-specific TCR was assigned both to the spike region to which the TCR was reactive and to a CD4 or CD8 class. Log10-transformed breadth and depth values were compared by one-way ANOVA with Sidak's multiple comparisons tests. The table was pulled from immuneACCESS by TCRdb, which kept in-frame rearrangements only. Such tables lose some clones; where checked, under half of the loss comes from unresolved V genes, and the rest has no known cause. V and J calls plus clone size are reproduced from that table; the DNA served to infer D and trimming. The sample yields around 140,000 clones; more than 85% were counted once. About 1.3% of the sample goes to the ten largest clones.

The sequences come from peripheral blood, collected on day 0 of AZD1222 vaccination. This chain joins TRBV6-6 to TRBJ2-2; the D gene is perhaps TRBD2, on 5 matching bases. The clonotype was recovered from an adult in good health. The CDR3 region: CASSPEGAANTGELFF. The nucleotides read TGTGCCAGCAGTCCTGAGGGAGCCGCGAACACCGGGGAGCTGTTTTTT.